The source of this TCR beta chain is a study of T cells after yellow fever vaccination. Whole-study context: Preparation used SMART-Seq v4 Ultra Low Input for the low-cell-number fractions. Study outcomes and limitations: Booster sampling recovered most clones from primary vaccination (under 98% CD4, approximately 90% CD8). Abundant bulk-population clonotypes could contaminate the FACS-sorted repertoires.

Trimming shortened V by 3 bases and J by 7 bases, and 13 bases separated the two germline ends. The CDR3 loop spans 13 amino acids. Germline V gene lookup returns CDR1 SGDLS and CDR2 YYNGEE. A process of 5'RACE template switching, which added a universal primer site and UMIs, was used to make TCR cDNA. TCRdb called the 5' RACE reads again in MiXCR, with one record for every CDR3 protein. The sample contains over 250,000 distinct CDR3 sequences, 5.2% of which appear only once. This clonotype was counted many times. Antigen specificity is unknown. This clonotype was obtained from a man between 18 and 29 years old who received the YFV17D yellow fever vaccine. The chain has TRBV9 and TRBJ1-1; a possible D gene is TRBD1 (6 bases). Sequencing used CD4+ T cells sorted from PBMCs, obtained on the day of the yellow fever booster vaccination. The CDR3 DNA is TGTGCCAGCAGCGCGGGACACGGGGATGAAGCTTTCTTT. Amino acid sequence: CASSAGHGDEAFF.